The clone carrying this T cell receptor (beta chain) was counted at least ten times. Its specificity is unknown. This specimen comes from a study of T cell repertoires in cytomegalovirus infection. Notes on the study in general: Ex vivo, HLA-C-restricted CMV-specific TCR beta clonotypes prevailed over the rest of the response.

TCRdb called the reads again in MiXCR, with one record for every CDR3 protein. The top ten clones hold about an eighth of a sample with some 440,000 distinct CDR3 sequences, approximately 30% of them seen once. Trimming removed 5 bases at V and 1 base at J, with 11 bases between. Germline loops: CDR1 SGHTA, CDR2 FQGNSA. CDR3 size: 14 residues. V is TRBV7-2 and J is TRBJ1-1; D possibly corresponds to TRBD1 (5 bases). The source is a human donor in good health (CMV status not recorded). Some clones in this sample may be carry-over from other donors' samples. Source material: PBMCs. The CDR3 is CASSRGGKNTEAFF. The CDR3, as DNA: TGTGCCAGCAGCCGGGGCGGAAAGAACACTGAAGCTTTCTTT.